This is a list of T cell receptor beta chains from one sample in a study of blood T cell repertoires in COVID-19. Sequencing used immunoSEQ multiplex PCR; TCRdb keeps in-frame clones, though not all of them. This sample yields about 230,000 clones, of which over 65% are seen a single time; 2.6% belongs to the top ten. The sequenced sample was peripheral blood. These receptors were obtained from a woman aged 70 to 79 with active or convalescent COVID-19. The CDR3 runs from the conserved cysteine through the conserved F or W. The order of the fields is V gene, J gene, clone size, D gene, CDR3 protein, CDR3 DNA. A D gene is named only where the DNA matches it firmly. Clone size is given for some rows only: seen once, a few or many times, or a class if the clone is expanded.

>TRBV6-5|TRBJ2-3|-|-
CALRRGSTRTDTQYF
TGTGCCCTCAGGAGGGGATCGACTCGCACAGATACGCAGTATTTT
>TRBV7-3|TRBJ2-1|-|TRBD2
CASSLGAGSNNEQFF
TGTGCCAGCAGCTTAGGAGCGGGATCTAACAATGAGCAGTTCTTC
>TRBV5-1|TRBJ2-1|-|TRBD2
CASSGGSSYNEQFF
TGCGCCAGCAGCGGCGGGAGCTCCTACAATGAGCAGTTCTTC
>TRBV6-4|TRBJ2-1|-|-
CASSDPGDSLNEQFF
TGTGCCAGCAGTGACCCGGGGGACAGTCTCAATGAGCAGTTCTTC
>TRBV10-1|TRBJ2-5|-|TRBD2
CASSQGQAGETQYF
TGCGCCAGCAGTCAGGGCCAAGCGGGGGAGACCCAGTACTTC
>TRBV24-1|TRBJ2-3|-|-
CATSDPGRGSTDTQYF
TGTGCCACCAGTGACCCTGGACGGGGGAGCACAGATACGCAGTATTTT
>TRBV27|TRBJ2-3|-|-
CASSLKVSRGWADTQYF
TGTGCCAGCAGTTTGAAAGTTAGTAGGGGTTGGGCAGATACGCAGTATTTT
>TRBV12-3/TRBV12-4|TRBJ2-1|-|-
CASRTIGAVEQFF
TGTGCCAGCAGGACGATAGGCGCGGTTGAGCAGTTCTTC
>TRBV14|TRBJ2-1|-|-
CASSQVVKGGNEQFF
TGTGCCAGCAGCCAAGTCGTGAAGGGCGGGAATGAGCAGTTCTTC
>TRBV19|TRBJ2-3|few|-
CASGGYRTDTQYF
TGTGCCAGTGGGGGGTACCGCACAGATACGCAGTATTTT
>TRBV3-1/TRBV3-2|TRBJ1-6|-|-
CASSQELQIRHYSPLHF
TGTGCCAGCAGCCAAGAGCTACAGATCCGTCATTATTCACCCCTCCACTTT
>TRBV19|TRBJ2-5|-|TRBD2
CASSALAGGPETQYF
TGTGCCAGTAGTGCACTAGCGGGGGGGCCTGAGACCCAGTACTTC
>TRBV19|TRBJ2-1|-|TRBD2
CASSIFPSGNRNNEQFF
TGTGCCAGTAGTATATTTCCGAGCGGGAACAGAAATAATGAGCAGTTCTTC
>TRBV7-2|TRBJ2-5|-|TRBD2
CASSLAITWGGETQYF
TGTGCCAGCAGCTTAGCCATCACCTGGGGGGGAGAGACCCAGTACTTC
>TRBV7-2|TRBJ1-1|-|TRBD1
CASSRDRGTAFF
TGTGCCAGCAGCAGAGACAGGGGAACAGCTTTCTTT
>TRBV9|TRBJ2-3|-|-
CASSVPIWDGIDGQTDTDTQYF
TGTGCCAGCAGCGTACCGATCTGGGACGGGATAGATGGACAGACTGACACAGATACGCAGTATTTT
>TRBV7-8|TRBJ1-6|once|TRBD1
CASSRPRTGGDSPLHF
TGTGCCAGCAGCCGACCCAGGACAGGGGGGGATTCACCCCTCCACTTT
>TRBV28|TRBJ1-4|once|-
CASGSGAGTNEKLFF
TGTGCCAGCGGGTCAGGGGCCGGCACTAATGAAAAACTGTTTTTT
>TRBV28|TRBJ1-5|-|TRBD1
CASSLSTDRYNQPQHF
TGTGCCAGCAGTTTATCGACGGACAGGTACAATCAGCCCCAGCATTTT
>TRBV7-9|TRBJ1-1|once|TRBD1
CASSPDRGRGEAFF
TGTGCCAGCAGCCCGGACAGGGGGCGAGGTGAAGCTTTCTTT
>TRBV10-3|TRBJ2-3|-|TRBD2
CAIRATSGGADRTDTQYF
TGTGCCATCAGGGCGACTAGCGGGGGGGCTGATCGCACAGATACGCAGTATTTT
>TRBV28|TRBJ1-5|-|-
CASSFWGQPQHF
TGTGCCAGCAGTTTTTGGGGCCAGCCCCAGCATTTT
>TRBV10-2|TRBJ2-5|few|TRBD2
CASSALAGVRETQYF
TGCGCCAGCAGTGCACTAGCGGGGGTGCGTGAGACCCAGTACTTC
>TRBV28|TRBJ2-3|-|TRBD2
CASRLAGVTDTQYF
TGTGCCAGCCGACTAGCGGGAGTGACAGATACGCAGTATTTT
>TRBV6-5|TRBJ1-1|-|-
CASSYGRGTEAFF
TGTGCCAGCAGTTATGGTAGGGGAACTGAAGCTTTCTTT
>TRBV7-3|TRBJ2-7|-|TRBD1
CASSPMTGVTYEQYF
TGTGCCAGCAGCCCCATGACAGGGGTAACCTACGAGCAGTACTTC